The present T cell receptor (beta chain) was sequenced within a study of breast tumors, draining lymph nodes, adjacent tissues. This CDR3 contains 16 residues. Germline CDR1 is MGHRA and CDR2 is YSYEKL. V dropped 4 bases and J dropped 4 bases, with 18 bases sitting between them. TCRdb ran MiXCR on the multiplex PCR reads and lists one entry per CDR3 protein. This sample has fewer than 300,000 distinct CDR3 sequences; 32% occur once, and the top ten carry about 1.4%. Axillary draining lymph nodes of breast cancer patients supplied the node samples. Whole-study results and caveats: Tumors had less TCR diversity than lymph nodes, more than nontumor tissue. That most tumor T cells come from lymph nodes remained unproven. Luminal-like breast cancer showed significantly higher tumor–nontumor repertoire similarity than basal-like.

This clonotype was seen repeatedly, ten times or more. Its cognate antigen is unknown. The J gene is TRBJ2-3, the V gene TRBV4-1; D call uncertain. The source material was axillary lymph node tissue. The sequence was obtained from a female donor with breast cancer. Some clones in this sample may be carry-over from other donors' samples. The CDR3 DNA sequence: TGCGCCAGCAGCCCATCCTCGGTACCGACGGCAGATACGCAGTATTTT. This translates into CASSPSSVPTADTQYF.